The T cell receptor beta chain under discussion was sequenced for a study of blood T cell repertoires in COVID-19 (dated by TCRdb to the early 2020s). At the level of the whole study: Samples covering the acute and convalescent phases of COVID-19 were provided by collaborators in the United States, Italy and Spain. The material from the prospective study consisted of cDNA or gDNA derived from T cells, B-cell-depleted T cells, or PBMCs. Samples came from the ongoing ImmuneRACE study (first 160 participants) plus 1,254 subjects from 6 global collaborators. The sample metadata nearly always contained a de-identified subject ID, COVID-19 status, age in years and sex. The repertoires were made available in a free public database intended to serve as a resource for research on the immune response to SARS-CoV-2. Deeply sampled blood TCRbeta repertoires from subjects exposed to, actively infected with, or recovered from COVID-19 were included in the dataset. Where HLA class I and class II types were available, the types were taken from metadata supplied by the sample provider, not from assay-based typing.

Comments on this clone: The specificity of this receptor is unknown. No base qualities exist here, and no much larger clone lies one base off it.

In Seattle, one collaborating source enrolled patients while the infection was active and tracked those patients longitudinally over the course of disease. Collaborating institutions collected whole blood in K2EDTA tubes following their own protocols. For TCRbeta analysis, collaborator samples were shipped as frozen whole blood, as isolated PBMCs, or as DNA extracted from either sample type. TCRbeta CDR3 regions were amplified from genomic DNA using the immunoSEQ Assay, a bias-controlled multiplex PCR. The source study handled its data this way. Within the assay, amplification of reference gene primers was used to estimate how many nucleated cells each sample contained. To quantify the absolute abundance of each unique TCRbeta CDR3 rearrangement, sequence reads were collapsed and filtered. Productive Simpson clonality was computed per sample as the square root of Simpson's diversity index over productive rearrangements. TCRdb stores this immuneACCESS table with in-frame sequences only. Part of the clones is absent; in the studies checked, under half of the shortfall reflects unresolved V genes, and no reason is known for the rest. From that table come the V and J calls and clone size; the DNA was used to work out D and trimming. In all, the sample holds around 100,000 clones, and approximately 79% of those were seen once. Just under 4% of the sample belongs to the ten largest clones.

Overall study results and their limits: The amount of clinical and demographic metadata varied by source and participant and was provided uncurated.

The sequenced sample was peripheral blood. The sequence was collected from a man aged 65-85 years with COVID-19, enrolled during active disease.

The nucleotide sequence reads as follows: TGTGCCAGCAGTTTGACTCGTCAAGAGACCCAGTACTTC. It translates as CASSLTRQETQYF. This receptor chain uses TRBV27 and TRBJ2-5, with no confidently assigned D gene. V was cut back by 3 bases and J by 2 bases, leaving a gap of 7 bases between them. Based on the germline V gene (reference sequence), the CDR1 and CDR2 sequences are MNHEY and SMNVEV. From cysteine to phenylalanine, the CDR3 is 13 amino acids long. CDR3 DNA only is kept here, 39 bases in frame from base 1.